The T cell receptor beta chain under discussion was sequenced for a study of blood T cell repertoires in COVID-19. Whole-study context: Acute-phase and convalescent COVID-19 samples originated in the United States, Italy and Spain. From T cells, B-cell-depleted T cells, or PBMCs came the material, which was cDNA or gDNA.

Source study methods: Amplifying reference gene primers gave estimates of nucleated cell counts. TCRdb keeps only in-frame clones here, not all; method: immunoSEQ multiplex PCR. The V and J calls and clone size come from that table; D and trimming were worked out from the DNA. The profile shows nearly 55,000 clones, more than 70% of them singletons. Germline assignment: CDR1 SGHDT and CDR2 YYEEEE. With V trimmed by 6 bases and J by 6 bases, 6 bases remained unmatched. The CDR3 consists of 13 residues. The table lists this clone with a few counts. The rearrangement uses TRBV5-6 and TRBJ2-7; 10 bases are a match to TRBD1. This receptor was identified in a man between 65 and 79 years old with active COVID-19. The sample was peripheral blood. The CDR3, as DNA: TGTGCCAGCACCACGACAGGGGGCAGCGAGCAGTACTTC. This encodes CASTTTGGSEQYF.